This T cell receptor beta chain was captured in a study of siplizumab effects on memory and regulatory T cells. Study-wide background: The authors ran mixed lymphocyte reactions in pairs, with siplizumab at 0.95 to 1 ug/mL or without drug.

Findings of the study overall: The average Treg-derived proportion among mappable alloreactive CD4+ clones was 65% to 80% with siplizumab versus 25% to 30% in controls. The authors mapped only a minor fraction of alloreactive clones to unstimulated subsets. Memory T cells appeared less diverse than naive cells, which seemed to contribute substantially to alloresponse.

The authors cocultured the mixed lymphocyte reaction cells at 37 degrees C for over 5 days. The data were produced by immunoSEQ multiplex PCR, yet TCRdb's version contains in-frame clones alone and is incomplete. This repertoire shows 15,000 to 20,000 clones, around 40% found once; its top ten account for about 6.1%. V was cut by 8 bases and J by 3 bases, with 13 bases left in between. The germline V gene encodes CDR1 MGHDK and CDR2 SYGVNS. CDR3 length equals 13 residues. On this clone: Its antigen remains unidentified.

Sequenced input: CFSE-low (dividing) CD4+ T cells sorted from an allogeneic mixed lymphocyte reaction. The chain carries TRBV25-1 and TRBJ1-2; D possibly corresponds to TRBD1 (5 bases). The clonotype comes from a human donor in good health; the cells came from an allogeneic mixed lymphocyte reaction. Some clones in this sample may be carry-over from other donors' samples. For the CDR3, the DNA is TGTGCCAGCCCGGGGGACCGCTACTATGGCTACACCTTC. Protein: CASPGDRYYGYTF.